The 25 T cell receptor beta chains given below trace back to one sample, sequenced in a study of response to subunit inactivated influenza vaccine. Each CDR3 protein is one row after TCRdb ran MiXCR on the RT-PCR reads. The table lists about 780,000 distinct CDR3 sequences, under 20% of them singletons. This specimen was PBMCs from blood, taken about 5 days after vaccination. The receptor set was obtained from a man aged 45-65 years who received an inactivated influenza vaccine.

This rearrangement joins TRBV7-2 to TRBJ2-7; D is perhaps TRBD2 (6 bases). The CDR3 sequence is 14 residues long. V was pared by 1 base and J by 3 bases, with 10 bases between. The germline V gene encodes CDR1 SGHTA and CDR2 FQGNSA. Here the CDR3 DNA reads TGTGCCAGCAGCTTAGGACTAGATAACTACGAGCAGTACTTC. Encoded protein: CASSLGLDNYEQYF.

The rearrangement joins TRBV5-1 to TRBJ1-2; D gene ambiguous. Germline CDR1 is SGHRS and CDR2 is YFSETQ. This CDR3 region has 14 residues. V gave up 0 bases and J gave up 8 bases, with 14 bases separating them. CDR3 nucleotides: TGCGCCAGCAGCTTGGCCGGAGCGCGGACGGGCTACACCTTC. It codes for CASSLAGARTGYTF. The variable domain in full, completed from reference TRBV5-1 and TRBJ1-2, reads KAGVTQTPRYLIKTRGQQVTLSCSPISGHRSVSWYQQTPGQGLQFLFEYFSETQRNKGNFPGRFSGRQFSNSRSEMNVSTLELGDSALYLCASSLAGARTGYTFGSGTRLTVV.

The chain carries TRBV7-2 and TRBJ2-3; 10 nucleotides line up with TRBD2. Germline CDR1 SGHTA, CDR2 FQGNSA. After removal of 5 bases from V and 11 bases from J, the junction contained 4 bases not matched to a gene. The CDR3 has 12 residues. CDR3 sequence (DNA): TGTGCCAGCAGCCTAATAGCGGGGGGGCAGTATTTT. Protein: CASSLIAGGQYF.

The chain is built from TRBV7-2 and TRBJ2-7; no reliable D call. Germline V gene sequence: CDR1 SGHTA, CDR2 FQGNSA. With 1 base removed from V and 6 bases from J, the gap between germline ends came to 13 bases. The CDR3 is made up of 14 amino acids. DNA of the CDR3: TGTGCCAGCAGCTTAGGCCAGGTAATCGGCGAGCAGTACTTC. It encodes CASSLGQVIGEQYF.

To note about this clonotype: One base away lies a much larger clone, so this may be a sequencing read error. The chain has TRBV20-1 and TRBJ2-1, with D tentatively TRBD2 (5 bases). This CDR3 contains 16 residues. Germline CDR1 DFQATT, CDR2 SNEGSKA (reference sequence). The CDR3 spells CCARDPRLASGNEQFF. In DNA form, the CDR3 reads TGCTGTGCTAGAGACCCCCGGCTAGCATCTGGGAATGAGCAGTTCTTC.

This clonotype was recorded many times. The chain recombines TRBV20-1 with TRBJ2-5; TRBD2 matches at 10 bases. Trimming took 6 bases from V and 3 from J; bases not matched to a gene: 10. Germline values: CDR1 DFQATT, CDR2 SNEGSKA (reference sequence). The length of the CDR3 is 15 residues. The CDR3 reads CSAEKLAGVKETQYF. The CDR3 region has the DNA TGCAGTGCGGAAAAGCTAGCGGGAGTAAAAGAGACCCAGTACTTC.

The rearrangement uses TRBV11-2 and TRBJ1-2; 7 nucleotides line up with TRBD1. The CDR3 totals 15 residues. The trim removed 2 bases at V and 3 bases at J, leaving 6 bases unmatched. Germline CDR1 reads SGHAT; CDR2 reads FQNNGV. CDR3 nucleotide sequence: TGTGCCAGCAGCTTACGGGCAGGGGGGTACTATGGCTACACCTTC. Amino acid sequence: CASSLRAGGYYGYTF.

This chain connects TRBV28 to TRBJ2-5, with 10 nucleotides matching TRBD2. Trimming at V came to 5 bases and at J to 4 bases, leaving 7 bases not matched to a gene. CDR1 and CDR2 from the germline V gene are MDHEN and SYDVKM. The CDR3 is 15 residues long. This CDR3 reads CASSLGLAIRETQYF. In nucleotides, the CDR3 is TGTGCCAGCAGTCTGGGACTAGCGATTCGAGAGACCCAGTACTTC.

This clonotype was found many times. The CDR3 is CSARDGARNTGFGETQYF. CDR3 sequence (DNA): TGCAGTGCTAGAGATGGTGCCCGGAACACAGGGTTTGGGGAGACCCAGTACTTC. J is TRBJ2-5 and V is TRBV20-1; a possible D gene is TRBD1 (6 bases). CDR3 size: 18 residues. Trimming removed 0 bases at V and 5 bases at J, with 25 bases between. The germline V gene encodes CDR1 DFQATT and CDR2 SNEGSKA (reference sequence).

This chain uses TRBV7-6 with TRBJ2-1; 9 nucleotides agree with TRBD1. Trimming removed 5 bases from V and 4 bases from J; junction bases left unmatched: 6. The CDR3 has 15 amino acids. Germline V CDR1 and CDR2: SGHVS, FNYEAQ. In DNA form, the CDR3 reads TGTGCCAGCAGCCGGACAGGGGCTCGGTACAATGAGCAGTTCTTC. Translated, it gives CASSRTGARYNEQFF.

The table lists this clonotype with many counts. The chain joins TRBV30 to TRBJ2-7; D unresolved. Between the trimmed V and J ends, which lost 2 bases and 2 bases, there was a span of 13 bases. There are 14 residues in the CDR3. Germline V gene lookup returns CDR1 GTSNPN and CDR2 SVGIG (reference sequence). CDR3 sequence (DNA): TGTGCCTGGAGTTTGGATTCCAGAGCCTACGAGCAGTACTTC. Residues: CAWSLDSRAYEQYF.

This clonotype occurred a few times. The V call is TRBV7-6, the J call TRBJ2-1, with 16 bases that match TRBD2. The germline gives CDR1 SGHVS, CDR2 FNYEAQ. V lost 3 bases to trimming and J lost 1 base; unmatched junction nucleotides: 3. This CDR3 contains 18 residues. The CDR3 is CASSLGLAGGISYNEQFF. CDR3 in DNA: TGTGCCAGCAGCTTGGGACTAGCGGGAGGGATATCCTACAATGAGCAGTTCTTC.

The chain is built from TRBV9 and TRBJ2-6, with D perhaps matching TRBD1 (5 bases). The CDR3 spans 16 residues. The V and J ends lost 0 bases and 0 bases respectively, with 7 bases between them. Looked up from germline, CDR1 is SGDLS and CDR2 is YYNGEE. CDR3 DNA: TGTGCCAGCAGCGTAGGACAGATCTCTGGGGCCAACGTCCTGACTTTC. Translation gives CASSVGQISGANVLTF.

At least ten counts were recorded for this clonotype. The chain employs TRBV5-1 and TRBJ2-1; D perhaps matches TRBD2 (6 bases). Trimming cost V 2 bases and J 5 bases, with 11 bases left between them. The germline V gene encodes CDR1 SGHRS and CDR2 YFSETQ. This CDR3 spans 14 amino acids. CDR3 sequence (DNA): TGCGCCAGCAGCTTCCCACGGAGGGACAATGAGCAGTTCTTC. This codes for CASSFPRRDNEQFF.

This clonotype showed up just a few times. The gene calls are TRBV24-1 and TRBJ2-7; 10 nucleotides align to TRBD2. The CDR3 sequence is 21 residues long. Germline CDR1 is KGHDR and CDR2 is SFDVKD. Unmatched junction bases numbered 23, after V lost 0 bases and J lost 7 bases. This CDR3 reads CATSDLHPGGLAGGTPREQYF. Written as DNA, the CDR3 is TGTGCCACCAGTGATTTGCATCCCGGGGGTTTAGCGGGAGGCACACCCCGGGAGCAGTACTTC.

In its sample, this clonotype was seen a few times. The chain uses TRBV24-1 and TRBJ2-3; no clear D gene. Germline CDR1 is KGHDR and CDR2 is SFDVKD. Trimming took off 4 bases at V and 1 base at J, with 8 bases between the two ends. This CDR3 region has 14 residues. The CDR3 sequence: CATSDLDGTDTQYF. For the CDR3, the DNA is TGTGCCACCAGTGACTTGGACGGCACAGATACGCAGTATTTT.

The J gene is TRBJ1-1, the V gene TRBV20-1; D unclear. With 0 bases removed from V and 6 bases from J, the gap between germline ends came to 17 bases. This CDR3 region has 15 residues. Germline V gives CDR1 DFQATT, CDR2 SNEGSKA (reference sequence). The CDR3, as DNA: TGCAGTGCTAGAGATTTCCGTCCGGGTGGTCCTGAAGCTTTCTTT. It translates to CSARDFRPGGPEAFF.

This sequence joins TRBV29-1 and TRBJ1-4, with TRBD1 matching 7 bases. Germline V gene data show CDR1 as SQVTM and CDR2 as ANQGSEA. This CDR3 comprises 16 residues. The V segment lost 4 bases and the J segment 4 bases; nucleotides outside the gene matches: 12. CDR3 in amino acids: CSVAQSGRGVNEKLFF. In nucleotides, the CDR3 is TGCAGCGTTGCCCAATCGGGCAGGGGGGTTAATGAAAAACTGTTTTTT.

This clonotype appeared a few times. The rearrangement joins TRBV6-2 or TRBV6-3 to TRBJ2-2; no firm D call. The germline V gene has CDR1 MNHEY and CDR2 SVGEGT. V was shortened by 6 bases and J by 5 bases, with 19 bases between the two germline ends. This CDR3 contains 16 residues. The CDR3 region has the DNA TGTGCCAGCAGGTACAGTTACGAAGCAGGTACCGGGGAGCTGTTTTTT. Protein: CASRYSYEAGTGELFF.

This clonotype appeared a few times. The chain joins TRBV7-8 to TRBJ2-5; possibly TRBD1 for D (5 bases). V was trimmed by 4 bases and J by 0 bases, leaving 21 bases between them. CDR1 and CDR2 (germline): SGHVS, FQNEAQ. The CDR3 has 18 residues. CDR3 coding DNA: TGTGCCAGCAGCTCACTAACCGAAAAGACAGAGAACCAAGAGACCCAGTACTTC. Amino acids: CASSSLTEKTENQETQYF. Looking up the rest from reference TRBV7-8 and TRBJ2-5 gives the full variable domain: GAGVSQSPRYKVAKRGQDVALRCDPISGHVSLFWYQQALGQGPEFLTYFQNEAQLDKSGLPSDRFFAERPEGSVSTLKIQRTQQEDSAVYLCASSSLTEKTENQETQYFGPGTRLLVL.

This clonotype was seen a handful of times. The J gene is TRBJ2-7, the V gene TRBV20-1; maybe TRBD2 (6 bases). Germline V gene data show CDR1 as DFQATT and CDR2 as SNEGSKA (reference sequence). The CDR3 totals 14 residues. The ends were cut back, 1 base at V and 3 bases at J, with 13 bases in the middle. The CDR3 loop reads CSARGASADYEQYF. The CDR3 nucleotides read TGCAGTGCTAGAGGGGCTAGCGCCGACTACGAGCAGTACTTC.

The CDR3 DNA follows: TGCGCCAGCAGCCAAGGACCTCAGGACAGCTCGATCTACGAGCAGTACTTC. Translation: CASSQGPQDSSIYEQYF. V is TRBV4-3 and J is TRBJ2-7, with a possible D match to TRBD1 (6 bases). CDR3 length equals 17 residues. Trimming pared 1 base from V and 3 bases from J, leaving 19 bases between. CDR1 LGHNA and CDR2 YSLEER come from the germline V gene.

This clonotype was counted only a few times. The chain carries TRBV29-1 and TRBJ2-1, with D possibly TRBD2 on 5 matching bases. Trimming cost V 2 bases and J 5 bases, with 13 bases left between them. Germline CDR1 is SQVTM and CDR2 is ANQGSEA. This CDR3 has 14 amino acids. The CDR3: CSVELRERDNEQFF. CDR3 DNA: TGCAGCGTTGAACTCCGGGAACGCGACAATGAGCAGTTCTTC.

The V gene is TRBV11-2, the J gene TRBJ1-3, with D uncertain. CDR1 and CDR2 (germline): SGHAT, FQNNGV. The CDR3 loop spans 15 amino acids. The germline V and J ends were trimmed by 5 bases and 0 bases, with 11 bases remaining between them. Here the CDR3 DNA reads TGTGCCAGCAGCCGGGTTGCGAGCTCTGGAAACACCATATATTTT. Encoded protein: CASSRVASSGNTIYF.

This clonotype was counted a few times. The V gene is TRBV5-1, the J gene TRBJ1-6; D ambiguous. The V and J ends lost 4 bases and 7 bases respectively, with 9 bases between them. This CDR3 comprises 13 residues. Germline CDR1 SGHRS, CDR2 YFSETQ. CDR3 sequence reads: CASSPGANSPLHF. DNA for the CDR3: TGCGCCAGCAGCCCAGGAGCCAATTCACCCCTCCACTTT.